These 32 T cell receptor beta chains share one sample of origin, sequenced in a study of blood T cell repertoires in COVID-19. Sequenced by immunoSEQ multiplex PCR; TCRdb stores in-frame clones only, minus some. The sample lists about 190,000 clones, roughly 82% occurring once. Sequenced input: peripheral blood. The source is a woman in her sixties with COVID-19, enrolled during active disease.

The CDR3 DNA reads as TGTGCCAGCAGTTTCACAGGGGGCTTCAATTCACCCCTCCACTTT. Translating it yields CASSFTGGFNSPLHF. The V and J genes are TRBV6-5 and TRBJ1-6; TRBD1 agrees at 9 bases. Losses at the gene ends were 4 bases for V and 7 bases for J; bases not matched to a gene: 5. The CDR3 is 15 residues long. CDR1 is MNHEY, CDR2 SVGAGI, per germline.

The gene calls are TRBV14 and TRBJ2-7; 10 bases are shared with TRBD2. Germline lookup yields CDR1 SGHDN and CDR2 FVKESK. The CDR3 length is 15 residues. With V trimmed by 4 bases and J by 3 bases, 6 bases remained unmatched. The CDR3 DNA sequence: TGTGCCAGCAGCCTCGCCCTAGCGGGAGACTACGAGCAGTACTTC. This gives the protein CASSLALAGDYEQYF.

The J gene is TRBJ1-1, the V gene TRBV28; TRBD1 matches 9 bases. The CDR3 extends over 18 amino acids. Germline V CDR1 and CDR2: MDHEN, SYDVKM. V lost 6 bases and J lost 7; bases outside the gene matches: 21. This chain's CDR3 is CASSLESGTGLPGGEAFF. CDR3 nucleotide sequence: TGTGCCAGCAGCTTGGAATCCGGGACAGGGCTCCCGGGGGGTGAAGCTTTCTTT.

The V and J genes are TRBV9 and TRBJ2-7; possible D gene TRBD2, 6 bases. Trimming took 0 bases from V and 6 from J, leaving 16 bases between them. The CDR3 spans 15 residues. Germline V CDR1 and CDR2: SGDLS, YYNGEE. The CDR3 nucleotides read TGTGCCAGCAGCGTAGGATCAGGGCTAGCGAGCGAGCAGTACTTC. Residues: CASSVGSGLASEQYF.

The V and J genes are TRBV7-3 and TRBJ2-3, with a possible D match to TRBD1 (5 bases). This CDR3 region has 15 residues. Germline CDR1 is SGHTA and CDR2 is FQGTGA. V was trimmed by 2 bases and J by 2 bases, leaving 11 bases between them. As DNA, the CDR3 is TGTGCCAGCAGCTTAGACAGAAACCCCACAGATACGCAGTATTTT. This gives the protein CASSLDRNPTDTQYF. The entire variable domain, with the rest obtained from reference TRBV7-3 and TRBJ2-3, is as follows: GAGVSQTPSNKVTEKGKYVELRCDPISGHTALYWYRQSLGQGPEFLIYFQGTGAADDSGLPNDRFFAVRPEGSVSTLKIQRTERGDSAVYLCASSLDRNPTDTQYFGPGTRLTVL.

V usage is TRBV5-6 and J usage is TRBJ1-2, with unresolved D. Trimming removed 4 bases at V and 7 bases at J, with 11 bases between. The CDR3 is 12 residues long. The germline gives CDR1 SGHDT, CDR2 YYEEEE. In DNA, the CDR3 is TGTGCCAGCAGCATCTCGAGTGTTGGCTACACCTTC. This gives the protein CASSISSVGYTF.

The CDR3 here is CASSQEGGSNTGELFF. The CDR3 coding sequence is TGCGCCAGCAGCCAAGAGGGCGGGTCGAACACCGGGGAGCTGTTTTTT. This rearrangement joins TRBV4-1 to TRBJ2-2, with D perhaps TRBD2 (5 bases). Germline-derived CDR1 and CDR2 are MGHRA and YSYEKL. The V end lost 0 bases, the J end lost 0 bases, and 8 bases lay between the germline ends. CDR3 length: 16 residues.

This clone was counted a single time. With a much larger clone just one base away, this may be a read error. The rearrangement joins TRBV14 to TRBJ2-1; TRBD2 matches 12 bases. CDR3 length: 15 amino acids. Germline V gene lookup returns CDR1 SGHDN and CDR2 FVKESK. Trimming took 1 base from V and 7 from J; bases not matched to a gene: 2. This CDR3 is CASSQGLAGGNEQFF. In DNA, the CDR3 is TGTGCCAGCAGCCAAGGGCTAGCGGGAGGGAATGAGCAGTTCTTC. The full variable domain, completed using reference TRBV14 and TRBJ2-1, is EAGVTQFPSHSVIEKGQTVTLRCDPISGHDNLYWYRRVMGKEIKFLLHFVKESKQDESGMPNNRFLAERTGGTYSTLKVQPAELEDSGVYFCASSQGLAGGNEQFFGPGTRLTVL.

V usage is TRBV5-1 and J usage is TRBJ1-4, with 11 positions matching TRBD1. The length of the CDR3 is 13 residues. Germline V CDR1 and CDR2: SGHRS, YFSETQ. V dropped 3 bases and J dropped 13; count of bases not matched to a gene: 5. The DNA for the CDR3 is TGCGCCAGCAGCTGGACAGGGGGCCTCGGACTGTTTTTT. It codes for CASSWTGGLGLFF.

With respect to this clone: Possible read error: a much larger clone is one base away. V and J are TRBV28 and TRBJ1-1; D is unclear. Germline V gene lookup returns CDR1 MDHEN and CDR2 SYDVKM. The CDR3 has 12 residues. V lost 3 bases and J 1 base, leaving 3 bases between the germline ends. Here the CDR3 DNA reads TGTGCCAGCAGTTTCTGGAACACTGAAGCTTTCTTT. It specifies CASSFWNTEAFF.

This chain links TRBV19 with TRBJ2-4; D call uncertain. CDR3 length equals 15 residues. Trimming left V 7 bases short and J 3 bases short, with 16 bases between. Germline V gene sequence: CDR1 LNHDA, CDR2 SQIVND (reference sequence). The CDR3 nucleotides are TGTGCCAGTACCATCCAGGTCGCAGGCAAAAACATTCAGTACTTC. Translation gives CASTIQVAGKNIQYF.

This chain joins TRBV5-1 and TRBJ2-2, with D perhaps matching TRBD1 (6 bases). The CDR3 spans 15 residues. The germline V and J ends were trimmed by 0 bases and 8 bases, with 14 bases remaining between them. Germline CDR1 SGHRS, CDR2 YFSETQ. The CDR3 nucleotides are TGCGCCAGCAGCTTGGCCGCCAGGGGAAGTGGGGAGCTGTTTTTT. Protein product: CASSLAARGSGELFF.

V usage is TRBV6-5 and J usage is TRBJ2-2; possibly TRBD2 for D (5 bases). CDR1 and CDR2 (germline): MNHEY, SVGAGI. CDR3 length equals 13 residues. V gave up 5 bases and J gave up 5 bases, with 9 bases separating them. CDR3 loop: CASSPEGTGELFF. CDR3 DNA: TGTGCCAGCAGTCCCGAGGGAACCGGGGAGCTGTTTTTT.

The CDR3 DNA reads as TGCGCCAGCAGCTTGGTGGGACTAGCAGCACAAGAGACCCAGTACTTC. It yields the protein CASSLVGLAAQETQYF. The chain has TRBV5-1 and TRBJ2-5; 9 bases match TRBD2. The germline V gene encodes CDR1 SGHRS and CDR2 YFSETQ. Trimming cost V 0 bases and J 2 bases; bases outside gene matches: 5. CDR3 length: 16 residues.

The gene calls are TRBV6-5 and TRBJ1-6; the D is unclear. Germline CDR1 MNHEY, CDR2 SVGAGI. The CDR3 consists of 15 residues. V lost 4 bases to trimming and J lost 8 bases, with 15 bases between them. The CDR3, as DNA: TGTGCCAGCAGTTCGGTGCGGCCCGGGGATTCACCCCTCCACTTT. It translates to CASSSVRPGDSPLHF.

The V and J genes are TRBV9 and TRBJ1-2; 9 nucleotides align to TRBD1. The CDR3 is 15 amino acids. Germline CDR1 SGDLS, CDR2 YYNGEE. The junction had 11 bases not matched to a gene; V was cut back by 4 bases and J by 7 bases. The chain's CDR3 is CASSPRLQGAGGYTF. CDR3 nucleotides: TGTGCCAGCAGCCCTCGGCTACAGGGGGCAGGTGGCTACACCTTC.

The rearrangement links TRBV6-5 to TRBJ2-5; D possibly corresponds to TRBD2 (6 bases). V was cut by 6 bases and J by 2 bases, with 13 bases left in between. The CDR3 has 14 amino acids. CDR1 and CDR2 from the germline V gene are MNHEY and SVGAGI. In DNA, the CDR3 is TGTGCCAGCAGGCCCGGGGGATGGCAAGAGACCCAGTACTTC. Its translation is CASRPGGWQETQYF.

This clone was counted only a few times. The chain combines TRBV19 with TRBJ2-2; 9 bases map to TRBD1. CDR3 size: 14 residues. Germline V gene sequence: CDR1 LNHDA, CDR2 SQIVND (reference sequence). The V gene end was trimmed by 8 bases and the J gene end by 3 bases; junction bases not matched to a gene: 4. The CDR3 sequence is CASSDRGDTGELFF. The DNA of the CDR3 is TGTGCCAGTTCCGACAGGGGGGACACCGGGGAGCTGTTTTTT. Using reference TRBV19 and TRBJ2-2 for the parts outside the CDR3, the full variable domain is DGGITQSPKYLFRKEGQNVTLSCEQNLNHDAMYWYRQDPGQGLRLIYYSQIVNDFQKGDIAEGYSVSREKKESFPLTVTSAQKNPTAFYLCASSDRGDTGELFFGEGSRLTVL.

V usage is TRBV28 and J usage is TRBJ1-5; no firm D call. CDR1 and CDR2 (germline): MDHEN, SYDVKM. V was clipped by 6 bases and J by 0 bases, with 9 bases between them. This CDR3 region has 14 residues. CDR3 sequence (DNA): TGTGCCAGCAGCCGCGAATATAGCAATCAGCCCCAGCATTTT. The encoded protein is CASSREYSNQPQHF. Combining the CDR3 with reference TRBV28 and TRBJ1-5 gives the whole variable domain DVKVTQSSRYLVKRTGEKVFLECVQDMDHENMFWYRQDPGLGLRLIYFSYDVKMKEKGDIPEGYSVSREKKERFSLILESASTNQTSMYLCASSREYSNQPQHFGDGTRLSIL.

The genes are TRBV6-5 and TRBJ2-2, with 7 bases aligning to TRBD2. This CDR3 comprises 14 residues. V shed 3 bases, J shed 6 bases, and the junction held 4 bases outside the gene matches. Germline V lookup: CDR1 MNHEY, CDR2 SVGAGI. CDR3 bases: TGTGCCAGCAGTTATCTTAGCGGGTCCGGGGAGCTGTTTTTT. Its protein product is CASSYLSGSGELFF.

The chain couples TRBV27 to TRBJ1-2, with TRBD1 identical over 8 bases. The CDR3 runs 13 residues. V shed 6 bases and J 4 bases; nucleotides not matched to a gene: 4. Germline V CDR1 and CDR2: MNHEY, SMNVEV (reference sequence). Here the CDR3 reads CASRGTGVYGYTF. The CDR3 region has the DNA TGTGCCAGCAGAGGGACAGGAGTCTATGGCTACACCTTC.

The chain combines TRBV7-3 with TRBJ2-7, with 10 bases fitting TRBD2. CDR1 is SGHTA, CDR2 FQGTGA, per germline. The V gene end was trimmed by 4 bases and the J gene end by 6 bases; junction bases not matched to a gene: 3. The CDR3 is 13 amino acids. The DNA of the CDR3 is TGTGCCAGCAGCTCCGCTAGCGGGAGCGAGCAGTACTTC. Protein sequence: CASSSASGSEQYF.

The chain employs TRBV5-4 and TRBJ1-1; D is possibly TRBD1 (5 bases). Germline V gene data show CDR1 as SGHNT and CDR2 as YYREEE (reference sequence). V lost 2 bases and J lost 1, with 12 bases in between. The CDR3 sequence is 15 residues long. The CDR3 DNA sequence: TGTGCCAGCAGCTTCCGACAGAGCCCGAACACTGAAGCTTTCTTT. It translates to CASSFRQSPNTEAFF.

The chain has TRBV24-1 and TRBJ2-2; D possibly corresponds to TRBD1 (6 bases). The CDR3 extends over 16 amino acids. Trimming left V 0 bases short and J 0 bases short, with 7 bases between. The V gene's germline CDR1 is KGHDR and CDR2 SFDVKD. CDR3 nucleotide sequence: TGTGCCACCAGTGATTTGCACAGGGCGAACACCGGGGAGCTGTTTTTT. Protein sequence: CATSDLHRANTGELFF.

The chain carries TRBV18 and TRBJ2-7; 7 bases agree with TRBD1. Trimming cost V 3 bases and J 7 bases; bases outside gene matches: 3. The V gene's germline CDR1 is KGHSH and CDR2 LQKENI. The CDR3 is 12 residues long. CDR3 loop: CASSPTGREQYV. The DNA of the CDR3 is TGTGCCAGCTCACCGACAGGGCGGGAGCAGTACGTC.

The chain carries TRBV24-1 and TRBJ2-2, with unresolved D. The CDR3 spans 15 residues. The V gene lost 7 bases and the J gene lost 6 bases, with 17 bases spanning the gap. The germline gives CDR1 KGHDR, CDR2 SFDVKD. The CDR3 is CATRPRDWSAGELFF. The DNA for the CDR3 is TGTGCCACCAGACCGCGCGATTGGAGTGCCGGGGAGCTGTTTTTT.

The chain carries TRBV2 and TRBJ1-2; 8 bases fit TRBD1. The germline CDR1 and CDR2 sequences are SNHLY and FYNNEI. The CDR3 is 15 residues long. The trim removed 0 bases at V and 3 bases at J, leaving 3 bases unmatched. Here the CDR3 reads CASSEASRGHYGYTF. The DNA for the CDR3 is TGTGCCAGCAGTGAAGCATCCAGGGGGCACTATGGCTACACCTTC.

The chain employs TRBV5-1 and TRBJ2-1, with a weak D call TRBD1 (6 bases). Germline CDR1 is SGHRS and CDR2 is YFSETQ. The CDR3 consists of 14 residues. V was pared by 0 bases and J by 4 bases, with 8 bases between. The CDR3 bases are TGCGCCAGCAGCTTGGGAGACAGGTACAATGAGCAGTTCTTC. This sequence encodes CASSLGDRYNEQFF.

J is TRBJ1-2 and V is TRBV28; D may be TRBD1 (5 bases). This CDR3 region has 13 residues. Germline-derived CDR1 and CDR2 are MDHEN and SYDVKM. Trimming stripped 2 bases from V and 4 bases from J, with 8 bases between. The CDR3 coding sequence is TGTGCCAGCAGTTTAGGAGGGGTCTATGGCTACACCTTC. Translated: CASSLGGVYGYTF.

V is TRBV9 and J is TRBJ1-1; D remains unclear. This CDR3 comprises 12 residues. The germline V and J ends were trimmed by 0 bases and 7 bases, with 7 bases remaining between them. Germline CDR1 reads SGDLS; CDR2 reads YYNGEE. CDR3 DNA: TGTGCCAGCAGCGTAGTTAACGGTGAAGCTTTCTTT. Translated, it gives CASSVVNGEAFF.

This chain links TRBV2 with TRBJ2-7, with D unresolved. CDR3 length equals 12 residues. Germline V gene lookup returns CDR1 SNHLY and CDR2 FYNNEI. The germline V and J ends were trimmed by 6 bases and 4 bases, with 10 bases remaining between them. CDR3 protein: CASRRRAYEQYV. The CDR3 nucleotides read TGTGCCAGCAGGCGGAGAGCTTACGAGCAGTACGTC.

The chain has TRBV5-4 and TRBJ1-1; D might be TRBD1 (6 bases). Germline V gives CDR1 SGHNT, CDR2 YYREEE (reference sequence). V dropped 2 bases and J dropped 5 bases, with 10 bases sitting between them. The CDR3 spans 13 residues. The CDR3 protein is CASSLNRDTEAFF. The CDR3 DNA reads TGTGCCAGCAGCTTAAACAGGGATACTGAAGCTTTCTTT.